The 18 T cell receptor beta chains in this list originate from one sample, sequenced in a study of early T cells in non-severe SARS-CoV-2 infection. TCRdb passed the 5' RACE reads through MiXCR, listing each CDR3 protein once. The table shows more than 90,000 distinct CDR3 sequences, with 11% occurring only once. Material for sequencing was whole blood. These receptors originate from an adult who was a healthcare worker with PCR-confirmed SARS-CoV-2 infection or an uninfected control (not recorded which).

The CDR3 nucleotides are TGTGCCAGCAGTTTCTCCGCAAAGACGGTAAACTATGGCTACACCTTC. As protein: CASSFSAKTVNYGYTF. The chain uses TRBV27 and TRBJ1-2, with D uncertain. The CDR3 spans 16 residues. Germline assignment: CDR1 MNHEY and CDR2 SMNVEV (reference sequence). Trimming cost V 3 bases and J 2 bases, with 16 bases left between them.

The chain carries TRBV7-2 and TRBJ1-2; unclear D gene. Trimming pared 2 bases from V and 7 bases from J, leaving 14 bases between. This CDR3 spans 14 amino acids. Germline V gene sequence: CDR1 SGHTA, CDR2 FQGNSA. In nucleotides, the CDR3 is TGTGCCAGCAGCTTACGCCGGCTCTCCGGTGGCTACACCTTC. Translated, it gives CASSLRRLSGGYTF.

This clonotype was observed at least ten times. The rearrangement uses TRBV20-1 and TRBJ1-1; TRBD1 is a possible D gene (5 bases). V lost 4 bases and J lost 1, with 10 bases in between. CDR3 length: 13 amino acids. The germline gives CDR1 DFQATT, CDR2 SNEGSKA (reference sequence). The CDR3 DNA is TGCAGTGCTATAAGACAGCAGAACACTGAAGCTTTCTTT. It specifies CSAIRQQNTEAFF.

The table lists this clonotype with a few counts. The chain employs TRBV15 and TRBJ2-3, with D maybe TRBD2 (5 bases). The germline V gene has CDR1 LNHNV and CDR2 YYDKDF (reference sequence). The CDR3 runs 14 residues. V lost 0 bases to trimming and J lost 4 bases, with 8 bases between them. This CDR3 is CATSRDPAADTQYF. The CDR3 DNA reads TGTGCCACCAGCAGAGATCCAGCGGCAGATACGCAGTATTTT.

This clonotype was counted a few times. The CDR3: CSARRTYGYTF. The CDR3 DNA is TGCAGTGCTAGGCGGACCTATGGCTACACCTTC. The chain employs TRBV20-1 and TRBJ1-2; D call uncertain. This CDR3 region has 11 residues. Germline V lookup: CDR1 DFQATT, CDR2 SNEGSKA (reference sequence). V lost 3 bases and J 4 bases, leaving 6 bases between the germline ends.

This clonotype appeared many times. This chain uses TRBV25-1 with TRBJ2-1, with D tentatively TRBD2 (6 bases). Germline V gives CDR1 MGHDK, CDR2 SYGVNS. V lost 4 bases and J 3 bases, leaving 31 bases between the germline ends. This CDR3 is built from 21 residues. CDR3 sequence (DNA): TGTGCCAGCAGTGGACCTAGAGAGGGAGGTTTGGGTAGGATAAGCTACAATGAGCAGTTCTTC. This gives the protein CASSGPREGGLGRISYNEQFF.

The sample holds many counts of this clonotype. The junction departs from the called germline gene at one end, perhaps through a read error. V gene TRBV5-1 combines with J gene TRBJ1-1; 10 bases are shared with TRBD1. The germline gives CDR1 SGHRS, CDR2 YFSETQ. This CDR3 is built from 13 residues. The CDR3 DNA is TGCGCCAGCCGACAGGGGGCAGGGACTGAAGTTTTCTTT. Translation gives CASRQGAGTEVFF.

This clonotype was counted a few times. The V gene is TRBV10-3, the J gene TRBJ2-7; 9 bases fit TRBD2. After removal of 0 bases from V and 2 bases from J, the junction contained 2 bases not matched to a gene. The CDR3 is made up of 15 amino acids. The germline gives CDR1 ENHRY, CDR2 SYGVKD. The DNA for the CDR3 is TGTGCCATCAGTGAGTCAGAGCGGGGGGCCTACGAGCAGTACTTC. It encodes CAISESERGAYEQYF.

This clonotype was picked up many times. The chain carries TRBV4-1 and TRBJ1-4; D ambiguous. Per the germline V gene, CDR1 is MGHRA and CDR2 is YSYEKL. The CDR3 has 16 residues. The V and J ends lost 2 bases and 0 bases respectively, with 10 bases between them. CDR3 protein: CASSQTVGATNEKLFF. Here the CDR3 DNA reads TGCGCCAGCAGCCAAACCGTAGGAGCAACTAATGAAAAACTGTTTTTT.

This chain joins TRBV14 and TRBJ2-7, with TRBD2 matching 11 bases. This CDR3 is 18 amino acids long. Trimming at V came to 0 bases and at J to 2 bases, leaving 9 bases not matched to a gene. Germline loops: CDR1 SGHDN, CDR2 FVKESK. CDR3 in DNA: TGTGCCAGCAGCCAAGATCGGCTAGCGGGGGGTGCTGCCTACGAGCAGTACTTC. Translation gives CASSQDRLAGGAAYEQYF. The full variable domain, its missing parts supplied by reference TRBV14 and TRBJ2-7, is EAGVTQFPSHSVIEKGQTVTLRCDPISGHDNLYWYRRVMGKEIKFLLHFVKESKQDESGMPNNRFLAERTGGTYSTLKVQPAELEDSGVYFCASSQDRLAGGAAYEQYFGPGTRLTVT.

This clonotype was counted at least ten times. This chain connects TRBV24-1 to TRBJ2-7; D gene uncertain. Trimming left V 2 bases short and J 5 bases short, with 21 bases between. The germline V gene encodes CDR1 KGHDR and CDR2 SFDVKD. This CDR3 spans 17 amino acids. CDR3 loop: CATSDWARNIWSDEQYF. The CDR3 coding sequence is TGTGCCACCAGTGATTGGGCCCGAAACATCTGGTCTGACGAGCAGTACTTC.

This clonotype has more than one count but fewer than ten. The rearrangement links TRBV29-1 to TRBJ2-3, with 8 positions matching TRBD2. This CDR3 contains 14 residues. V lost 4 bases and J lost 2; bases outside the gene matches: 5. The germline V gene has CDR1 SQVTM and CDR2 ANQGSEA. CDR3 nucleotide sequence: TGCAGCGTTGCAGTAGCGGGGTCCACAGATACGCAGTATTTT. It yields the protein CSVAVAGSTDTQYF.

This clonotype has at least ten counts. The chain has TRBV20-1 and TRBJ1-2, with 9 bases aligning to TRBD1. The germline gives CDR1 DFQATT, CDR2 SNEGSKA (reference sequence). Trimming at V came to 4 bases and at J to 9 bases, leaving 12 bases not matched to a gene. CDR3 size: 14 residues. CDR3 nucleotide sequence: TGCAGTGCTACCGCAGACAGGGGGTTGACGAGCTACACCTTC. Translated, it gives CSATADRGLTSYTF.

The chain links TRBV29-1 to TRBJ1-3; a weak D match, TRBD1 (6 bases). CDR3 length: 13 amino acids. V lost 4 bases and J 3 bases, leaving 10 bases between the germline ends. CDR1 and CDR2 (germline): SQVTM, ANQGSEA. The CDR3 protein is CSVAPDSGNTIYF. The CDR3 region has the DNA TGCAGCGTTGCCCCGGACAGTGGAAACACCATATATTTT. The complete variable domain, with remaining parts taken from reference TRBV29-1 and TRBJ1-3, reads SAVISQKPSRDICQRGTSLTIQCQVDSQVTMMFWYRQQPGQSLTLIATANQGSEATYESGFVIDKFPISRPNLTFSTLTVSNMSPEDSSIYLCSVAPDSGNTIYFGEGSWLTVV.

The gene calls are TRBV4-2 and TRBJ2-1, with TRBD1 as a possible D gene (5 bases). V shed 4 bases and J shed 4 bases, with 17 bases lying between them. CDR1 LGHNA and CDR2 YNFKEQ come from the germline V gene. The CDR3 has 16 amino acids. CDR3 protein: CASSPEWGVQYNEQFF. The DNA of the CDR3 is TGTGCCAGCAGCCCGGAGTGGGGCGTCCAATACAATGAGCAGTTCTTC.

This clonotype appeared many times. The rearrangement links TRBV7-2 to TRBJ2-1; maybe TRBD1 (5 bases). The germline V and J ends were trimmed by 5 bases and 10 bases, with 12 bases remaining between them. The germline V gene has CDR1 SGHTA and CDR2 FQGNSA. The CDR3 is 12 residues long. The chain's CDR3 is CASSLTGGEQFF. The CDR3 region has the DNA TGTGCCAGCAGCCTTACAGGCGGCGAGCAGTTCTTC. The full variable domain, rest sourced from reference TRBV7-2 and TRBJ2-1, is GAGVSQSPSNKVTEKGKDVELRCDPISGHTALYWYRQSLGQGLEFLIYFQGNSAPDKSGLPSDRFSAERTGGSVSTLTIQRTQQEDSAVYLCASSLTGGEQFFGPGTRLTVL.

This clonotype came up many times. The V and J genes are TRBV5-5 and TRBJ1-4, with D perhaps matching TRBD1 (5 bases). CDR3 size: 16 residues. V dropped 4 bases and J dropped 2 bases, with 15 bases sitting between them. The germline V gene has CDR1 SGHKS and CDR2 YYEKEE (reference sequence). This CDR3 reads CASSDGTHFTNEKLFF. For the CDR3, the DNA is TGTGCCAGCAGCGACGGGACGCATTTTACTAATGAAAAACTGTTTTTT. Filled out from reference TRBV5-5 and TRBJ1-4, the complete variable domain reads DAGVTQSPTHLIKTRGQQVTLRCSPISGHKSVSWYQQVLGQGPQFIFQYYEKEERGRGNFPDRFSARQFPNYSSELNVNALLLGDSALYLCASSDGTHFTNEKLFFGSGTQLSVL.

The CDR3 coding sequence is TGCAGCGTTGGTTTAGGCAGGTACAATGAGCAGTTCTTC. Its translation is CSVGLGRYNEQFF. The chain recombines TRBV29-1 with TRBJ2-1; D is unclear. Germline V CDR1 and CDR2: SQVTM, ANQGSEA. The CDR3 is 13 amino acids. Trimming stripped 4 bases from V and 4 bases from J, with 11 bases between.